This entry concerns a single T cell receptor (beta chain). The antigen is unknown. This entry is derived from a study of graft-versus-host responses after intestinal transplantation. Study results and caveats: Detection of GvH clones occurred in recipient marrow, and some had their first appearance in ileum or blood.

The CDR3 is 16 residues long. Germline loops: CDR1 MNHNY, CDR2 SVGAGI (reference sequence). The V and J ends lost 0 bases and 7 bases, in that order; junction bases with no gene match: 8. Clones were sequenced by immunoSEQ multiplex PCR, and TCRdb holds only the in-frame ones, with some missing. The table includes about 73,000 clones, nearly 90% detected once. The V gene is TRBV6-6, the J gene TRBJ2-2, with TRBD1 identical over 7 bases. The clonotype originates from a human donor who was the organ donor for an intestinal transplant. This specimen consisted of unstimulated CD8+ T cells sorted from spleen or lymph node cells, obtained before transplant. CDR3 sequence: CASSYSSDRVSGELFF. In nucleotides, the CDR3 is TGTGCCAGCAGTTACTCGAGCGACAGGGTGAGCGGGGAGCTGTTTTTT.